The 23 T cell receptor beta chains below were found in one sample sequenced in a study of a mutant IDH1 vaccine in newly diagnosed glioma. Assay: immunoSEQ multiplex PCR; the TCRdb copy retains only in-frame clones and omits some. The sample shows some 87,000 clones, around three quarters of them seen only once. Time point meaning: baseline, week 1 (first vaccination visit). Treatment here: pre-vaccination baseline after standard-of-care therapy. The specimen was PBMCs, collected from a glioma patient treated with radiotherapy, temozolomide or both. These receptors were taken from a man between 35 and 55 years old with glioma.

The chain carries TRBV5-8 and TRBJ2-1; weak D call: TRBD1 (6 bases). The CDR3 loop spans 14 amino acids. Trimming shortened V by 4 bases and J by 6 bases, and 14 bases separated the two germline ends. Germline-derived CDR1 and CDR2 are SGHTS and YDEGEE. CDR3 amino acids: CASSRYRASNEQFF. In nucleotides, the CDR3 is TGTGCCAGCAGCCGGTACAGGGCATCCAATGAGCAGTTCTTC.

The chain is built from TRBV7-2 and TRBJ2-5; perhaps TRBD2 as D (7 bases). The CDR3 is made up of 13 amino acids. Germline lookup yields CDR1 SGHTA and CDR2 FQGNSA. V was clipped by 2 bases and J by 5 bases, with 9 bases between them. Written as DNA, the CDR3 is TGTGCCAGCAGCTTACGGGGGGCGGAGACCCAGTACTTC. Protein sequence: CASSLRGAETQYF.

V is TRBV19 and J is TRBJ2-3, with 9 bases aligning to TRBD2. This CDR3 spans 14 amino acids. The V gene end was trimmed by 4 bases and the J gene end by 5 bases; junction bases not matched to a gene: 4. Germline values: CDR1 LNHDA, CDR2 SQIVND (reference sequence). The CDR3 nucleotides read TGTGCCAGTAGTAGCGGGAGGGGGGGAGATACGCAGTATTTT. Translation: CASSSGRGGDTQYF.

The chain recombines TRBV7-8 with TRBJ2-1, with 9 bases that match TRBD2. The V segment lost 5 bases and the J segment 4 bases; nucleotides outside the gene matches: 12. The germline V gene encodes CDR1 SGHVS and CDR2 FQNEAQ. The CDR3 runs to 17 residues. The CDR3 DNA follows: TGTGCCAGCAGCCAAAGTGGCGGGGGGGCCCGATACAATGAGCAGTTCTTC. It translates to CASSQSGGGARYNEQFF.

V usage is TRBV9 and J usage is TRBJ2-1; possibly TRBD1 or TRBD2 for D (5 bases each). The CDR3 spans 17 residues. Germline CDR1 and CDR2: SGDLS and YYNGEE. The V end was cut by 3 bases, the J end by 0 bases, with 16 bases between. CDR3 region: CASSAINTGTSYNEQFF. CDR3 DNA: TGTGCCAGCAGCGCGATTAACACCGGGACCTCCTACAATGAGCAGTTCTTC. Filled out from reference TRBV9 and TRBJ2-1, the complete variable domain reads DSGVTQTPKHLITATGQRVTLRCSPRSGDLSVYWYQQSLDQGLQFLIQYYNGEERAKGNILERFSAQQFPDLHSELNLSSLELGDSALYFCASSAINTGTSYNEQFFGPGTRLTVL.

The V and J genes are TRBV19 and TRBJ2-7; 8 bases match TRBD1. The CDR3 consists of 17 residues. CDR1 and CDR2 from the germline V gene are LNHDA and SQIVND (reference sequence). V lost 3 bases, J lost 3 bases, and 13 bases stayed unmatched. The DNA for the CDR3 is TGTGCCAGTAGTATGATATCGGTCGCAGGGGGCGTCTACGAGCAGTACTTC. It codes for CASSMISVAGGVYEQYF. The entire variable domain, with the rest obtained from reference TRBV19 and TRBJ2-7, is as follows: DGGITQSPKYLFRKEGQNVTLSCEQNLNHDAMYWYRQDPGQGLRLIYYSQIVNDFQKGDIAEGYSVSREKKESFPLTVTSAQKNPTAFYLCASSMISVAGGVYEQYFGPGTRLTVT.

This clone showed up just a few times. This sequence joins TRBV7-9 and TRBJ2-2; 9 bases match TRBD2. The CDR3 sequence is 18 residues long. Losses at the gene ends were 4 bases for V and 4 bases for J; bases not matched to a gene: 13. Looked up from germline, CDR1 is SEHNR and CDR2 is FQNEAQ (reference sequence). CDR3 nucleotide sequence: TGTGCCAGCAGCTCCATCCCGGCGGGGGGGCGCGGCACCGGGGAGCTGTTTTTT. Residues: CASSSIPAGGRGTGELFF. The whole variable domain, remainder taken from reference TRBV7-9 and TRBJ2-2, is DTGVSQNPRHKITKRGQNVTFRCDPISEHNRLYWYRQTLGQGPEFLTYFQNEAQLEKSRLLSDRFSAERPKGSFSTLEIQRTEQGDSAMYLCASSSIPAGGRGTGELFFGEGSRLTVL.

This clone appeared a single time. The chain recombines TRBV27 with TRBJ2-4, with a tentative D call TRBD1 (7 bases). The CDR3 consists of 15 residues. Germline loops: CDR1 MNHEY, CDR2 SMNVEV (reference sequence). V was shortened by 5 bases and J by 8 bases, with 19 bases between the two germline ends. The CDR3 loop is CASSPEGGGVYIQYF. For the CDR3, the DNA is TGTGCCAGCAGTCCCGAAGGAGGGGGCGTTTACATTCAGTACTTC.

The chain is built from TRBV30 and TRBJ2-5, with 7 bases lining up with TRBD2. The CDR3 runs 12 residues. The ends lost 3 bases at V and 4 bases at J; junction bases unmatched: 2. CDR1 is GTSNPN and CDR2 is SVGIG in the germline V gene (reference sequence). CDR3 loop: CAWRGGSETQYF. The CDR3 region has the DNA TGTGCCTGGAGGGGGGGGTCAGAGACCCAGTACTTC.

In DNA form, the CDR3 reads TGTGCCAGCAGCCCGAGACAGGACTATGGCTACACCTTC. It yields the protein CASSPRQDYGYTF. This chain connects TRBV5-4 to TRBJ1-2, with D possibly being TRBD1 (6 bases). Trimming took off 4 bases at V and 3 bases at J, with 10 bases between the two ends. Germline V gene sequence: CDR1 SGHNT, CDR2 YYREEE (reference sequence). This CDR3 spans 13 amino acids.

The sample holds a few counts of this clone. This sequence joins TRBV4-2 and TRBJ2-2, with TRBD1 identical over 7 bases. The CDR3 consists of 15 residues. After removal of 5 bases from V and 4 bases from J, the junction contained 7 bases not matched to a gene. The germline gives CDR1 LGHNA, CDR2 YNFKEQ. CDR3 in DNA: TGTGCCAGCAGCTCCGGGACAGCTTTCACCGGGGAGCTGTTTTTT. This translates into CASSSGTAFTGELFF.

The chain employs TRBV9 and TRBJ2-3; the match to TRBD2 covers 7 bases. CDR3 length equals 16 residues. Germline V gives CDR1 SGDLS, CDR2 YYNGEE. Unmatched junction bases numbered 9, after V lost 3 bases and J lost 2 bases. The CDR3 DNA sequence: TGTGCCAGCAGCGGCCCTCCGGGACTACTCACAGATACGCAGTATTTT. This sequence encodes CASSGPPGLLTDTQYF.

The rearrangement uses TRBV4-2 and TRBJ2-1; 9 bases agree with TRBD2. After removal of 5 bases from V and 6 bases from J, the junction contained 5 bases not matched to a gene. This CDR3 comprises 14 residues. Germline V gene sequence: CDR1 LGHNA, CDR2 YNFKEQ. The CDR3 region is CASSSGLAGNEQFF. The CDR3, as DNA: TGTGCCAGCAGCTCGGGACTAGCTGGCAATGAGCAGTTCTTC.

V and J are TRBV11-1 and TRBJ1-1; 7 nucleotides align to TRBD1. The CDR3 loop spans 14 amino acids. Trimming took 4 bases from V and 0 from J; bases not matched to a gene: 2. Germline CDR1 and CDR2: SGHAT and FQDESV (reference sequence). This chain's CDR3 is CASSSDRVNTEAFF. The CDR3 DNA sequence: TGTGCCAGCAGCTCCGACAGGGTGAACACTGAAGCTTTCTTT. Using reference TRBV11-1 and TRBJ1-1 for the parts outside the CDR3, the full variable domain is EAEVAQSPRYKITEKSQAVAFWCDPISGHATLYWYRQILGQGPELLVQFQDESVVDDSQLPKDRFSAERLKGVDSTLKIQPAELGDSAMYLCASSSDRVNTEAFFGQGTRLTVV.

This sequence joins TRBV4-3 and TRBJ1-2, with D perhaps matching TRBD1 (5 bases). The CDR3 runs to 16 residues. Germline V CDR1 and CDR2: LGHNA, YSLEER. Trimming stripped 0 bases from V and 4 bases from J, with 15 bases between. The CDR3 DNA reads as TGCGCCAGCAGCCAAGATTCGTCGGGGGTAGGCTATGGCTACACCTTC. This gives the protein CASSQDSSGVGYGYTF.

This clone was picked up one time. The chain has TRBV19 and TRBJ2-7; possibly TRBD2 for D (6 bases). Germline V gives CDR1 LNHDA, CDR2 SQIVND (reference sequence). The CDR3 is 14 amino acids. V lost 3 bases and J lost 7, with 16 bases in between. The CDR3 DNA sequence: TGTGCCAGTAGTATGCCCGGGAGATCGGGAGAGCAGTACTTC. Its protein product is CASSMPGRSGEQYF.

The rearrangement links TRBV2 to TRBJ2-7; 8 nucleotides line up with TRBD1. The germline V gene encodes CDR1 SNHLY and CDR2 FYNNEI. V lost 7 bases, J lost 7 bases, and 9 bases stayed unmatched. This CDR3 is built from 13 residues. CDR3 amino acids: CASIWQGAREQYF. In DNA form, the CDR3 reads TGTGCCAGCATTTGGCAGGGGGCAAGGGAGCAGTACTTC.

CDR3 region: CASSHGQGADTQYF. CDR3 sequence (DNA): TGCGCCAGCAGCCACGGACAGGGGGCAGATACGCAGTATTTT. The rearrangement joins TRBV5-1 to TRBJ2-3; 10 nucleotides agree with TRBD1. Trimming at V came to 4 bases and at J to 4 bases, leaving 3 bases not matched to a gene. Germline loops: CDR1 SGHRS, CDR2 YFSETQ. The CDR3 covers 14 residues.

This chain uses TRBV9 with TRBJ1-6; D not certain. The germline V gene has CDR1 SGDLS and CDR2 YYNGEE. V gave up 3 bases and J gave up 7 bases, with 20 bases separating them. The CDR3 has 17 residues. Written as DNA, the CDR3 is TGTGCCAGCAGCGGACTGGCCGGTGGGGTCGGGAATTCACCCCTCCACTTT. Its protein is CASSGLAGGVGNSPLHF.

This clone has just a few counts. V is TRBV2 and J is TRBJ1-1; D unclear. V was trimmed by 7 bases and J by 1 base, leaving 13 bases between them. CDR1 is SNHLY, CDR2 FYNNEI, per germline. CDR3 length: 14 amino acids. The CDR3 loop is CASIEGSSNTEAFF. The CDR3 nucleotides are TGTGCCAGCATAGAGGGATCCTCGAACACTGAAGCTTTCTTT. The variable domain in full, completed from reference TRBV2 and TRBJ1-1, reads EPEVTQTPSHQVTQMGQEVILRCVPISNHLYFYWYRQILGQKVEFLVSFYNNEISEKSEIFDDQFSVERPDGSNFTLKIRSTKLEDSAMYFCASIEGSSNTEAFFGQGTRLTVV.

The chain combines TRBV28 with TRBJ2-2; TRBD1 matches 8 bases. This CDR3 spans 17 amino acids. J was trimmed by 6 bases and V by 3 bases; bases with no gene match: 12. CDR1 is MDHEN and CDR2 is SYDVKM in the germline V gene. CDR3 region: CASSFQRGQGVPGELFF. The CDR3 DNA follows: TGTGCCAGCAGTTTCCAAAGAGGACAGGGCGTCCCCGGGGAGCTGTTTTTT.

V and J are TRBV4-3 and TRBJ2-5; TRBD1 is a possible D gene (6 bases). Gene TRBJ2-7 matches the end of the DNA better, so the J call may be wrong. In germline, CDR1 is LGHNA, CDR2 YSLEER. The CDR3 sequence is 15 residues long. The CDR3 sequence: CASSHSGRGNYEQYF. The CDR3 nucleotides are TGCGCCAGCAGCCACAGCGGCAGGGGAAACTACGAGCAGTACTTC.

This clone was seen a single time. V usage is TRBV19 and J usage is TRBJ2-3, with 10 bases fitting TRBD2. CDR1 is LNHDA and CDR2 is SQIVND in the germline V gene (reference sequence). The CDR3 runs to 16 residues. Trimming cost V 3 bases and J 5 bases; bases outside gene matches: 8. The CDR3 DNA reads TGTGCCAGTAGTATCGCCCTGGCTAGCGGGGGAGATACGCAGTATTTT. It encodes CASSIALASGGDTQYF.